The rows below give T cell receptor beta chains drawn from one sample of a study of T cells in Graves' hyperthyroidism and ophthalmopathy. MiXCR was run by TCRdb on the multiplex PCR reads, yielding one entry per CDR3 protein. The sample yields around 250,000 distinct CDR3 sequences, over 15% seen once. Sequenced material: blood. The source of these receptors is a woman under 30 with Graves' ophthalmopathy. Each CDR3 is given with its conserved first and last residue. D genes are given only for firm matches. Not every row has a clone size; where given, it reads once, few, many or a size class.

V gene	clone size	CDR3 length	D gene	J gene	CDR3 protein	CDR3 DNA
TRBV20-1	many	10	.	TRBJ2-7	CSAKSYEQYF	TGCAGTGCTAAATCCTACGAGCAGTACTTC
TRBV3-1	.	16	TRBD2	TRBJ2-3	CASSHAQREGTDTQYF	TGTGCCAGCAGCCATGCCCAGCGGGAAGGCACAGATACGCAGTATTTT
TRBV28	many	14	.	TRBJ1-1	CASSSTGLNTEAFF	TGTGCCAGCAGTTCGACAGGACTGAACACTGAAGCTTTCTTT
TRBV11-2	many	16	TRBD1	TRBJ2-1	CASSRSSGQGFNEQFF	TGTGCCAGCAGCCGAAGCTCCGGACAGGGGTTCAATGAGCAGTTCTTC
TRBV2	many	14	TRBD2	TRBJ2-1	CASRVGLAEDEQFF	TGTGCCAGCAGGGTCGGACTAGCGGAGGATGAGCAGTTCTTC
TRBV11-2	.	16	.	TRBJ1-1	CASSPTRTYMNTEAFF	TGTGCCAGCAGCCCAACCAGGACATACATGAACACTGAAGCTTTCTTT
TRBV27	many	15	.	TRBJ1-1	CASSFRPNLNTEAFF	TGTGCCAGCAGTTTTCGCCCCAATTTGAACACTGAAGCTTTCTTT
TRBV4-3	.	13	.	TRBJ1-1	CVSSATGGTEAFF	TGCGTCAGCAGCGCCACCGGCGGCACTGAAGCTTTCTTT
TRBV6-2/TRBV6-3	many	15	.	TRBJ2-1	CASSIGLVLSNEQFF	TGTGCCAGTTCGATAGGCCTCGTGTTATCCAATGAGCAGTTCTTC
TRBV7-9	many	14	TRBD1	TRBJ2-1	CASSTGTGGNEQFF	TGTGCCAGCAGCACCGGGACAGGAGGCAATGAGCAGTTCTTC
TRBV28	.	15	TRBD2	TRBJ2-7	CATSLLRREVGEQYF	TGTGCCACCAGTTTATTGAGGCGGGAGGTAGGTGAGCAGTACTTC
TRBV29-1	.	11	.	TRBJ1-2	CSVGRNYGYTF	TGCAGCGTTGGGCGGAACTATGGCTACACCTTC
TRBV7-9	many	13	TRBD1	TRBJ1-2	CASSLEGGGGYTF	TGTGCCAGCAGCTTAGAAGGGGGCGGAGGCTACACCTTC
TRBV28	many	17	.	TRBJ1-5	CASRLAGIRRSNQPQHF	TGTGCCAGCAGACTAGCAGGGATCCGGCGGAGCAATCAGCCCCAGCATTTT
TRBV29-1	many	14	TRBD1	TRBJ2-7	CSVEGDRGVYEQYF	TGCAGCGTCGAGGGGGACAGGGGAGTCTACGAGCAGTACTTC
TRBV5-1	many	14	.	TRBJ2-7	CASSQDSNSYEQYF	TGCGCCAGCAGTCAGGACAGTAACTCCTACGAGCAGTACTTC
TRBV6-1	many	15	.	TRBJ2-2	CASRDQGGSTGELFF	TGTGCCAGCAGGGATCAGGGGGGGAGCACCGGGGAGCTGTTTTTT
TRBV7-8	many	13	.	TRBJ2-3	CASSLLTADTQYF	TGTGCCAGCAGCCTCTTAACCGCAGATACGCAGTATTTT
TRBV20-1	many	15	TRBD1	TRBJ2-4	CSADDRGRGSNIQYF	TGCAGTGCGGACGACAGGGGGCGAGGATCGAACATTCAGTACTTC
TRBV7-6	many	13	.	TRBJ2-5	CASSGDFQETQYF	TGTGCCAGCAGCGGCGACTTTCAAGAGACCCAGTACTTC
TRBV7-9	many	15	TRBD1	TRBJ1-2	CASSPISRDSHGYTF	TGTGCCAGCAGCCCAATTTCTCGGGACAGTCATGGCTACACCTTC
TRBV12-3/TRBV12-4	many	17	TRBD2	TRBJ2-1	CASSFNPLAGGRNEQFF	TGTGCCAGCAGTTTTAACCCCCTAGCGGGGGGGCGCAATGAGCAGTTCTTC
TRBV5-4	.	17	TRBD2	TRBJ2-2	CASSTRRTSGGTGELFF	TGTGCCAGCAGCACCCGGAGGACTAGCGGGGGCACCGGGGAGCTGTTTTTT
TRBV5-1	many	17	TRBD2	TRBJ2-1	CASSLVTSGRGYNEQFF	TGCGCCAGCAGCTTGGTTACTAGCGGGAGGGGCTACAATGAGCAGTTCTTC
TRBV20-1	many	15	TRBD1	TRBJ2-7	CSALIRPGQGFEQYF	TGCAGTGCTCTAATTAGACCGGGACAGGGGTTCGAGCAGTACTTC
TRBV5-1	many	13	.	TRBJ1-6	CASSHETNSPLHF	TGCGCCAGCAGCCACGAGACGAATTCACCCCTCCACTTT
TRBV27	many	15	.	TRBJ2-2	CASGRGQGLAGELFF	TGTGCCAGCGGGAGGGGGCAGGGTCTCGCCGGGGAGCTGTTTTTT
TRBV2	many	17	TRBD2	TRBJ2-5	CASSDGLAGGVQETQYF	TGTGCCAGCAGTGATGGACTAGCGGGGGGTGTTCAAGAGACCCAGTACTTC
TRBV19	.	13	TRBD2	TRBJ2-2	CASTWEGTGELFF	TGTGCCAGTACGTGGGAGGGGACCGGGGAGCTGTTTTTT
TRBV19	few	15	TRBD1	TRBJ2-5	CASSIGTGFLETQYF	TGTGCCAGTAGTATCGGGACAGGGTTTCTAGAGACCCAGTACTTC
TRBV10-3	few	16	TRBD1	TRBJ2-3	CAINTQDRGHTDTQYF	TGTGCCATCAACACGCAGGACAGGGGGCACACAGATACGCAGTATTTT
TRBV5-1	many	14	.	TRBJ1-1	CASSLVQGNTEAFF	TGCGCCAGCAGCTTGGTGCAGGGGAACACTGAAGCTTTCTTT
TRBV5-1	.	14	TRBD1	TRBJ1-2	CASRAGTGGGGYTF	TGCGCCAGCAGAGCCGGGACAGGGGGCGGTGGCTACACCTTC
TRBV5-1	few	17	TRBD2	TRBJ2-7	CVSSLRLAGSSSYEQYF	TGCGTCAGCAGCTTGAGACTAGCGGGGTCGAGCTCCTACGAGCAGTACTTC
TRBV29-1	many	15	.	TRBJ2-1	CSVNSGEGKYNEQFF	TGCAGCGTTAATAGCGGAGAGGGGAAGTACAATGAGCAGTTCTTC
TRBV2	many	13	TRBD1	TRBJ2-5	CASSEYRGETQYF	TGTGCCAGCAGTGAATACAGGGGGGAGACCCAGTACTTC
TRBV5-1	many	14	.	TRBJ1-2	CASREAGANYGYTF	TGCGCCAGCAGAGAGGCAGGGGCTAACTATGGCTACACCTTC
TRBV12-3/TRBV12-4	many	14	.	TRBJ1-2	CASSAFTRGYGYTF	TGTGCCAGCAGTGCCTTCACTAGGGGCTATGGCTACACCTTC
TRBV27	many	14	.	TRBJ1-1	CASSYSGTATEAFF	TGTGCCAGCAGTTACTCCGGGACGGCGACTGAAGCTTTCTTT
TRBV7-3	many	17	TRBD2	TRBJ2-3	CASSLQAPGRSTDTQYF	TGTGCCAGCAGCTTACAGGCGCCCGGGAGGAGCACAGATACGCAGTATTTT
TRBV7-9	many	15	.	TRBJ2-1	CASTSSGFGYNEQFF	TGTGCCAGCACCTCGTCGGGGTTCGGCTACAATGAGCAGTTCTTC
TRBV6-1	.	15	TRBD1	TRBJ2-5	CASSELTGRRETQYF	TGTGCCAGCAGCGAACTGACAGGGCGGAGGGAGACCCAGTACTTC
TRBV27	many	13	.	TRBJ1-2	CASSPGQYDGYTF	TGTGCCAGCAGCCCTGGACAGTACGATGGCTACACCTTC
TRBV4-2	few	16	.	TRBJ2-7	CASSQASGGSRYEQYF	TGTGCCAGCAGCCAAGCGTCTGGGGGGAGTAGGTACGAGCAGTACTTC
TRBV2	.	14	TRBD2	TRBJ2-7	CASSEPLAGVEQYF	TGTGCCAGCAGTGAACCCCTAGCGGGAGTCGAGCAGTACTTC
TRBV11-2	.	16	TRBD1	TRBJ2-2	CASSLEGQGANGELFF	TGTGCCAGCAGCTTAGAGGGACAGGGGGCGAACGGGGAGCTGTTTTTT
TRBV7-3	many	20	TRBD2	TRBJ2-3	CASSSRLATSREGRADTQYF	TGTGCCAGCAGCTCCCGATTGGCAACGAGTCGGGAGGGCCGCGCAGATACGCAGTATTTT
TRBV28	.	16	.	TRBJ2-5	CASSSPEGPPKRPQYF	TGTGCCAGCAGTTCCCCGGAAGGACCCCCCAAGAGACCCCAGTACTTC
TRBV11-3	once	19	TRBD2	TRBJ2-1	CASSLGSSGDNNDYNEQFF	TGTGCCAGCAGCTTAGGGTCTAGCGGGGATAACAATGACTACAATGAGCAGTTCTTC
TRBV7-7	many	14	TRBD2	TRBJ2-1	CASSVAGAYNEQFF	TGTGCTAGCAGCGTAGCGGGAGCATACAATGAGCAGTTCTTC
TRBV6-4	.	17	TRBD1	TRBJ1-2	CASSYSGTGTSSYVYTF	TGTGCCAGCAGTTACTCGGGGACAGGGACTTCATCCTATGTCTACACCTTC
TRBV18	.	17	TRBD1	TRBJ2-6	CASSPTGVPSGANVLTF	TGTGCCAGCTCACCTACAGGGGTTCCCTCTGGGGCCAACGTCCTGACTTTC
TRBV2	many	14	.	TRBJ1-2	CASSEFGSDYGYTF	TGTGCCAGCAGTGAATTCGGGTCTGACTATGGCTACACCTTC
TRBV6-6	many	15	.	TRBJ2-2	CASSYGTLYTGELFF	TGTGCCAGCAGTTACGGGACTCTCTACACCGGGGAGCTGTTTTTT
TRBV28	.	17	TRBD2	TRBJ2-2	CASSLWSLAGGPGELFF	TGTGCCAGCAGTTTATGGAGTTTAGCGGGAGGGCCCGGGGAGCTGTTTTTT